The clone carrying this T cell receptor beta chain was counted a single time. Its antigen is unidentified. The data derive from a study of cytomegalovirus exposure and HLA in healthy donors. Study observations and caveats: Sequencing likely generated an artifact that appeared as a cluster of highly shared sequence variants. Excluded were some V segments that proved indistinguishable, including TRBV6-2 and TRBV6-3. Most subjects' HLA-A and HLA-B alleles were reportedly predicted from TCR beta sequences.

Germline CDR1 reads WSHSY; CDR2 reads SAAADI. J gave up 2 bases and V 7 bases, and 6 bases lay outside the gene matches. The CDR3 is 15 amino acids. Primers included in the PCR were 60 Vbeta and 13 Jbeta primers. Clones were sequenced by immunoSEQ multiplex PCR, and TCRdb holds only the in-frame ones, with some missing. The sample carries about 140,000 clones, 73% recorded once. The V and J genes are TRBV10-2 and TRBJ2-2; 8 bases are a match to TRBD2. Material for sequencing was PBMCs. This sequence originates from a human donor in good health. This chain's CDR3 is CASTTSGSNTGELFF. CDR3 sequence (DNA): TGCGCCAGCACAACTAGCGGAAGTAACACCGGGGAGCTGTTTTTT.